This TCR beta chain was captured in a study of T cells after yellow fever vaccination. Study-wide results and limits: Overall, a small share of clonotypes was seen in both CD4 and CD8 compartments.

V lost 4 bases, J lost 7 bases, and 9 bases stayed unmatched. The CDR3 runs to 16 residues. Germline CDR1 is LGHDT and CDR2 is YNNKEL (reference sequence). Details on this clonotype: Its antigen is currently unknown.

TCRdb processed the 5' RACE reads anew with MiXCR; each CDR3 protein has one entry. The repertoire holds 99,000 or so distinct CDR3 sequences, with under 6.5% as singletons. Sequences were derived from CD8+ T cells sorted from PBMCs, sampled 10 days after the yellow fever booster vaccination. The clonotype was recovered from a man aged 18 to 29 who received the YFV17D yellow fever vaccine. The chain recombines TRBV3-1 with TRBJ1-6; 8 bases fit TRBD1. The CDR3 protein is CASSLDEDRVNSPLHF. The CDR3 coding sequence is TGTGCCAGCAGCCTGGACGAGGACAGGGTGAATTCACCCCTCCACTTT.